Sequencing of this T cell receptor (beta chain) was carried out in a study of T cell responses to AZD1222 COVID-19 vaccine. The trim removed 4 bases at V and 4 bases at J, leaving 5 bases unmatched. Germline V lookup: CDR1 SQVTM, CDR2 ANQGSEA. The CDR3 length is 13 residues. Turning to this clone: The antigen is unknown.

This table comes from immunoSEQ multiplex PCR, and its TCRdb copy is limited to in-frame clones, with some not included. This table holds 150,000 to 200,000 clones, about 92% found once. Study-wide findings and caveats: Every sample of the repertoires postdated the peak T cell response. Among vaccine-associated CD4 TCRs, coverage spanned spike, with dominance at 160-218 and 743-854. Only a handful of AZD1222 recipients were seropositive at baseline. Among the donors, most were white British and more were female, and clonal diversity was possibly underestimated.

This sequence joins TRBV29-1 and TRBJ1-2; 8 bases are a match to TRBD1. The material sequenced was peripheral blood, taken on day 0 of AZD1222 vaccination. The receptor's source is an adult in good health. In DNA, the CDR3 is TGCAGCGTTGCCAGGGGGCGCAGCTATGGCTACACCTTC. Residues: CSVARGRSYGYTF.